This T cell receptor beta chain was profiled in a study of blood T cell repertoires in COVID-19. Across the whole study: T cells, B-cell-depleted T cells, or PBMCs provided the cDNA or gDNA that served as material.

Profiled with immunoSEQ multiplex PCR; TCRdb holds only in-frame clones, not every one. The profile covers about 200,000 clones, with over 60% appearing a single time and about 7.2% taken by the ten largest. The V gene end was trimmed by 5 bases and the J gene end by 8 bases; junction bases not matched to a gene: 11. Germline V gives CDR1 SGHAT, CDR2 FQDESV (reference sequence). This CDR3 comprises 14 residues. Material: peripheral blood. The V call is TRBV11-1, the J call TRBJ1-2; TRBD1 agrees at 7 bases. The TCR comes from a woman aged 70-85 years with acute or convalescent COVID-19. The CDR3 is CASSIWTGQGGYTF. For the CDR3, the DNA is TGTGCCAGCAGCATCTGGACAGGACAAGGAGGCTACACCTTC.